The T cell receptor beta chain described here comes from a study of shared T cell receptors in the human thymus. V shed 1 base and J shed 6 bases, with 18 bases lying between them. CDR3 length equals 16 residues. CDR1 and CDR2 (germline): SGHTA, FQGNSA. Produced via immunoSEQ multiplex PCR; TCRdb's table is partial and in-frame only. The sample lists 600,000 to 900,000 clones, approximately 83% occurring once. These same data were also listed under a study on human thymus T cells. In that study: Resections from corrective heart surgery provided thymus tissue. Seemingly biased V and J gene usage marked thymic and blood repertoires.

Sequenced sample: thymocytes. This sequence joins TRBV7-2 and TRBJ1-2; possible D gene TRBD1, 6 bases. The receptor's source is a girl under three years old with a congenital heart defect. CDR3 amino acids: CASSLGKNRVRDGYTF. The CDR3 DNA sequence: TGTGCCAGCAGCTTAGGGAAAAACAGGGTCAGGGATGGCTACACCTTC.